The 12 T cell receptor beta chains presented below share a single source sample, sequenced in a study of beta chain features in type 1 diabetes. Findings of the study overall: Within each of all four CD4+ subsets, Type 1 diabetes patients had TCRB CDR3s that were moderately but significantly shorter.

Expressed TCRB transcripts were sequenced, since all the RNA that had been isolated was reverse transcribed. Repertoires were generated with immunoSEQ multiplex PCR, while TCRdb's copy carries only in-frame clones and drops some. The table shows about 370,000 clones, with over 8.5% occurring only once. No cognate antigen is known for these TCRs. The sequenced material came from central memory CD4+ T cells from blood. All receptors come from a man younger than 40 with type 1 diabetes.

This clone was detected a few times. The J gene is TRBJ2-1, the V gene TRBV9; TRBD2 matches at 8 bases. Trimming removed 4 bases from V and 9 bases from J; junction bases left unmatched: 15. The CDR3 runs to 16 residues. The germline V gene encodes CDR1 SGDLS and CDR2 YYNGEE. CDR3 sequence: CASSIFLAGMDGEQFF. CDR3 coding DNA: TGTGCCAGCAGCATCTTCTTAGCGGGAATGGATGGTGAGCAGTTCTTC.

This clone was found a few times. The genes are TRBV27 and TRBJ2-7, with 7 nucleotides matching TRBD1. With V trimmed by 0 bases and J by 4 bases, 6 bases remained unmatched. The length of the CDR3 is 15 residues. Germline CDR1 is MNHEY and CDR2 is SMNVEV (reference sequence). The CDR3 DNA is TGTGCCAGCAGTTTATCGCAGGGGGTGGGTTACGAGCAGTACTTC. As protein: CASSLSQGVGYEQYF.

This clone showed up just a few times. V gene TRBV28 combines with J gene TRBJ2-3; the D gene is possibly TRBD2 (6 bases). The CDR3 contains 14 residues. The V gene lost 2 bases and the J gene lost 5 bases, with 11 bases spanning the gap. CDR1 is MDHEN, CDR2 SYDVKM, per germline. For the CDR3, the DNA is TGTGCCAGCAGTTTAGGGGGGAGTGGAGATACGCAGTATTTT. Its protein product is CASSLGGSGDTQYF.

This clone came up a few times. This chain uses TRBV29-1 with TRBJ2-5, with TRBD1 identical over 8 bases. The J call could be wrong; TRBJ2-7 is a better fit for the DNA end. CDR1 is SQVTM and CDR2 is ANQGSEA in the germline V gene. This CDR3 contains 13 residues. The CDR3 loop reads CSVEPPTGDEQYF. CDR3 nucleotide sequence: TGCAGCGTTGAACCCCCGACAGGGGACGAGCAGTACTTC.

This clone was counted between two and nine times. The chain recombines TRBV30 with TRBJ2-5; 7 nucleotides match TRBD1. Germline V gene data show CDR1 as GTSNPN and CDR2 as SVGIG (reference sequence). The CDR3 has 14 amino acids. The V segment lost 4 bases and the J segment 1 base; nucleotides outside the gene matches: 6. This chain's CDR3 is CAWNDRVFQETQYF. As DNA, the CDR3 is TGTGCCTGGAATGACAGGGTGTTCCAAGAGACCCAGTACTTC.

The V and J genes are TRBV6-5 and TRBJ2-7, with TRBD1 matching over 7 bases. J gave up 1 base and V 8 bases, and 11 bases lay outside the gene matches. From germline, CDR1 is MNHEY and CDR2 SVGAGI. The CDR3 totals 15 residues. CDR3 amino acids: CASRTLRQGSYEQYF. The CDR3 DNA sequence: TGTGCCAGCCGGACCCTTAGACAGGGTTCCTACGAGCAGTACTTC.

Turning to this clone: A read error may account for a junction end that differs from germline. The chain recombines TRBV7-2 with TRBJ1-6, with D tentatively TRBD1 (5 bases). The CDR3 spans 16 residues. Germline V gene data show CDR1 as SGHTA and CDR2 as FQGNSA. CDR3 residues: CASSRQGSGHNPPLHF. DNA of the CDR3: TGTGCCAGCAGCCGTCAGGGCTCGGGGCATAATCCACCCCTCCACTTT.

The chain couples TRBV6-6 to TRBJ2-3; 11 nucleotides match TRBD2. Germline CDR1 reads MNHNY; CDR2 reads SVGAGI (reference sequence). The CDR3 extends over 16 amino acids. With 4 bases clipped from V and 4 bases from J, the junction kept 7 bases outside the gene matches. The CDR3 spells CASSSFGTSGSDTQYF. CDR3 nucleotides: TGTGCCAGCAGTTCCTTCGGGACTAGCGGATCAGATACGCAGTATTTT.

V is TRBV29-1 and J is TRBJ2-5, with 8 bases matching TRBD2. Germline V gene lookup returns CDR1 SQVTM and CDR2 ANQGSEA. The CDR3 is 16 residues long. V trimming: 2 bases; J trimming: 0 bases; junction bases outside the gene matches: 8. The DNA of the CDR3 is TGCAGCGTTGAAATCTTAGCGGGAAAGTACCAAGAGACCCAGTACTTC. Residues: CSVEILAGKYQETQYF.

This clone was recorded a few times. The V gene is TRBV10-3, the J gene TRBJ2-7; D perhaps matches TRBD1 (6 bases). The V end was cut by 6 bases, the J end by 5 bases, with 23 bases between. The germline V gene encodes CDR1 ENHRY and CDR2 SYGVKD. There are 16 residues in the CDR3. For the CDR3, the DNA is TGTGCCATCAGCGCCCCACCCGGGACAACCAACCACGAGCAGTACTTC. Translation gives CAISAPPGTTNHEQYF.

The chain is built from TRBV7-9 and TRBJ2-1; the match to TRBD2 covers 10 bases. V lost 1 base and J lost 9; bases outside the gene matches: 9. Germline V gives CDR1 SEHNR, CDR2 FQNEAQ (reference sequence). This CDR3 contains 16 residues. CDR3 DNA sequence: TGTGCCAGCAGCTTAGAACTAGCGGGGCCCAACAGTGAGCAGTTCTTC. This translates into CASSLELAGPNSEQFF.

Concerning this clone itself: A read error likely explains this, since a far larger clone differs by one base. The chain couples TRBV11-1 to TRBJ2-1; 8 positions match TRBD2. The CDR3 has 18 residues. CDR1 is SGHAT, CDR2 FQDESV, per germline (reference sequence). V shed 4 bases, J shed 6 bases, and the junction held 17 bases outside the gene matches. This CDR3 reads CASSSDQSGTSRPNEQFF. The CDR3 nucleotides read TGTGCCAGCAGCTCAGATCAGTCAGGGACTAGTCGGCCCAATGAGCAGTTCTTC.